This T cell receptor beta chain is drawn from a study of T cells in Graves' hyperthyroidism and ophthalmopathy. The CDR3 extends over 14 amino acids. V gave up 6 bases and J gave up 4 bases; unmatched junction bases: 8. Researchers took RNA transcripts and amplified the TCR beta CDR3 regions from them. The TCR CDR3 first-round RT-PCR relied on the HTBI primer set. TCRdb recomputed calls from the multiplex PCR reads with MiXCR, one row per CDR3 protein. The repertoire has roughly 720,000 distinct CDR3 sequences, approximately 15% of them found once; the top ten carry roughly 16%. The clonotype originates from a middle-aged man with Graves' hyperthyroidism. The chain recombines TRBV12-3 or TRBV12-4 with TRBJ1-2; 7 bases line up with TRBD1. Sequencing was performed on blood. Here the CDR3 reads CASSLDRNLYGYTF. The CDR3 nucleotides read TGTGCCAGCAGCCTGGACAGGAATCTCTATGGCTACACCTTC.